These 6 T cell receptor beta chains were sequenced from one sample in a study of a mutant IDH1 vaccine in newly diagnosed glioma (dated by TCRdb to the early 2020s). Sample time point, as interpreted from the label and publication: baseline, week 1 (first vaccination visit). This specimen's treatment or condition label, interpreted: pre-vaccination baseline after standard-of-care therapy. Libraries came from the immunoSEQ multiplex PCR assay. Held by TCRdb, this immuneACCESS table contains in-frame sequences only and omits some clones. Under half of the omission traces to an unresolved V gene where checked; the cause of the rest is unknown. Here the sample has roughly 84,000 clones; approximately 80% occur a single time. The ten largest clones take up roughly 5.3% of the sample. Material: PBMCs, obtained from a glioma patient treated with radiotherapy, temozolomide or both. The source of these receptors is a man in his forties or fifties with glioma. Some clones in this sample may be carry-over from other donors' samples.

The gene calls are TRBV30 and TRBJ2-6; D is unresolved. This CDR3 has 14 residues. V lost 3 bases to trimming and J lost 1 base, with 7 bases between them. Germline V gene lookup returns CDR1 GTSNPN and CDR2 SVGIG (reference sequence). The CDR3 reads CAWSLGSGANVLTF. The CDR3 nucleotides read TGTGCCTGGAGCTTAGGATCTGGGGCCAACGTCCTGACTTTC.

The count of this clone is one. The gene calls are TRBV5-1 and TRBJ1-1; 7 bases fit TRBD1. The germline CDR1 and CDR2 sequences are SGHRS and YFSETQ. Losses at the gene ends were 8 bases for V and 4 bases for J; bases not matched to a gene: 11. This CDR3 contains 14 residues. The CDR3 DNA reads TGCGCCAGTAATCAGGGGGTGGGGGGCACTGAAGCTTTCTTT. Its translation is CASNQGVGGTEAFF.

The rearrangement links TRBV2 to TRBJ1-2; tentative D call: TRBD1 (6 bases). The germline V and J ends were trimmed by 2 bases and 3 bases, with 7 bases remaining between them. The germline gives CDR1 SNHLY, CDR2 FYNNEI. The CDR3 is 13 amino acids. CDR3 sequence reads: CASSEQGYYGYTF. The CDR3 region has the DNA TGTGCCAGCAGTGAACAGGGGTACTATGGCTACACCTTC.

The chain recombines TRBV6-7 with TRBJ1-5; TRBD1 is a possible D gene (6 bases). TRBV6-7 qualifies as an ORF whose function is uncertain. Trimming cost V 0 bases and J 6 bases, with 15 bases left between them. This CDR3 has 16 amino acids. This CDR3 is CASSYSRGGIFQPQHF. CDR3 nucleotide sequence: TGTGCCAGCAGTTACTCGAGAGGGGGTATCTTTCAGCCCCAGCATTTT.

This rearrangement joins TRBV5-6 to TRBJ2-7; 8 bases fit TRBD1. The germline CDR1 and CDR2 sequences are SGHDT and YYEEEE. The CDR3 runs 14 residues. Germline trimming cut 4 bases from V and 2 bases from J; bases unmatched to any gene: 5. This chain's CDR3 is CASSPGQGPYEQYF. The CDR3 region has the DNA TGTGCCAGCAGCCCTGGACAGGGTCCCTACGAGCAGTACTTC.

On this clone: Other DNA sequences of this sample code for an identical CDR3. The V and J genes are TRBV7-9 and TRBJ1-2; no clear D gene. CDR3 size: 13 residues. V lost 4 bases and J 1 base, leaving 7 bases between the germline ends. Germline loops: CDR1 SEHNR, CDR2 FQNEAQ (reference sequence). The CDR3 spells CASSSSNNYGYTF. CDR3 bases: TGTGCCAGCAGCTCCAGTAATAACTATGGCTACACCTTC.